The source of this T cell receptor beta chain is a study of monozygotic twins with inflammatory bowel disease. Points from the study as a whole: Backing was not found for a single strong signal or clonotype associated with IBD.

Details on this clonotype: The target antigen is unknown.

This CDR3 region has 18 residues. Germline V CDR1 and CDR2: SGHRS, YFSETQ. Starting material for each TCR library was about 3.5 ug of total RNA. Reanalyzing the 5' RACE reads, TCRdb keeps one entry per CDR3 protein, without DNA. Its clone listing holds approximately 400,000 distinct CDR3 sequences. The receptor's source is a human donor with ulcerative colitis or Crohn's disease, or a healthy co-twin of an affected twin (not recorded which). Sequencing was performed on blood. The chain employs TRBV5-1 and TRBJ2-1; the TRBD2 assignment by TCRdb is unverifiable without DNA. CDR3 sequence reads: CASSLASFSGGTYNEQFF.